This T cell receptor (beta chain) was identified during a study of cytomegalovirus exposure and HLA in healthy donors (TCRdb year 2017). The study in broad terms: In an earlier analysis of 550 to 750 of the donors, 276 Gb of sequence data and about 110 million unique TCR beta sequences from about 179 million T cells were reported. Besides the first cohort of roughly 640 subjects, a separate validation cohort made up of about 120 different subjects was used. A later analysis re-examined previously published TCR beta repertoires from just over 650 donors and added high-resolution HLA genotyping to investigate patterns of TCR occurrence. Typing coverage differed by locus: A, B, C, DRB1 and DQB1 were typed in roughly 629-640 donors, DQA1 in about 500, DPA1 in roughly 590, and DPB1 in about 450. Of the 300 to 400 genotyped donors, about 80% fell in the genetic ancestry cluster associated with self-reported Caucasian donors. The study used immunosequencing to profile the T cell repertoires of approximately 640 subjects and linked those repertoires to cytomegalovirus serostatus. To decide whether each TCR beta V gene segment behaved as functional or pseudogenic, an earlier analysis of 587 of the donors relied on high-throughput TCR beta sequencing. The study aimed to test whether cataloging public T cell receptors could reveal signatures of past pathogen exposure. Every discovery cohort repertoire had been produced on one sequencing platform. Among 300 to 500 genotyped donors of the cohort, an average of roughly 230,000 unique TCR beta nucleotide sequences was sequenced per donor, of which roughly 17% were non-productive. HLA typing included class I and class II loci at four-digit resolution. A later genetic analysis took genome-wide SNP genotypes for about three fifths of the 666 donors and used that subset as a discovery cohort. About 300 gigabases of sequencing data and some 85 million unique TCR sequences were included in an early release covering about 700 HLA-typed donors. Roughly 5 DR-DQ haplotypes were handled as single units for association and clustering, since linkage in the cohort was strong. Rather than drawing on any new phenotypic data, the later analysis identified candidate immune exposures from TCR beta sequences and the way those sequences occurred across donors. To predict cytomegalovirus infection status, the study combined high-throughput TCR immunosequencing, statistical association of individual TCRs with disease status, and machine learning. Alongside the repertoire data, information on donor age, sex, ethnicity and CMV serostatus was compiled.

Overall study results and their limits: A later analysis found that TCR association rates varied across HLA loci, with DRB1 alleles showing the most associated TCRs and HLA-C alleles the fewest. The earlier analysis of 587 of the donors excluded about 16 rarely observed V segments, including chromosome 9 orphons, because counts were too low. Strong co-occurrence of HLA alleles, especially DR and DQ, made assigning TCR associations to individual alleles difficult. Most TCR sequences were observed very rarely across donors, whereas some public TCRs were present in many individuals. In vitro tests confirmed that a few of the cytomegalovirus-associated TCR beta chains recognize cytomegalovirus antigens. Most CMV-associated TCR beta chains appeared to be HLA-restricted in a later analysis, and the HLA associations seemed to be driven largely by CMV exposure. It was suggested by the authors that the approach could potentially be generalized to other disease states and immunological phenotypes. A later genetic analysis associated a missense DCLRE1C variant with V-gene and J-gene trimming of TCR beta chains, and an independent cohort replicated the association. In both the original and validation cohorts, the classifier was reported to diagnose cytomegalovirus status with high specificity and sensitivity. In a later analysis, some 17,000 TCR beta sequences were associated with specific HLA alleles at a false discovery rate of 0.05. Compared with the approximately 710-donor mean, donors in an Asian-associated ancestry cluster had fewer N-insertions in productive TCRs, according to a later genetic analysis. In this cohort, only TCR beta chains were sequenced, and detectable features were limited by the absence of alpha or paired-chain data. Compared with equally common non-associated chains, HLA-associated TCR beta chains in a later analysis were more clonally expanded and had lower generation probabilities. Sequencing depth was assumed to be roughly uniform across donors in the presence/absence analyses, though that assumption may not hold. A further reported finding was that TCR beta sequences accurately predicted the HLA-A and HLA-B alleles for most subjects in the first cohort. The sequencing pipeline was judged likely to have produced a cluster of highly shared sequence variants as a technical artifact. Broadly in line with IMGT annotations, most TCR beta V segments showed up in productive rearrangements about 87% or about 30% of the time in an earlier analysis of 587 of the donors. In a later analysis, several top co-occurrence clusters were reported to appear linked to parvovirus B19, influenza, CMV and Epstein-Barr virus. Linkage disequilibrium might explain the correlated functional status among segregating V segments, but an unknown experimental factor could not be excluded. For the cohort, immune exposure information was limited to CMV serostatus. In the study, 150 to 200 TCR beta chains were listed as associated with cytomegalovirus. Because the 87-base-pair reads could not distinguish some IMGT-functional V segments, including TRBV6-2 and TRBV6-3, those segments were excluded. Because HLA typing was missing for some donors at each locus, association tests included only the typed subset.

CDR1 and CDR2 (SQVTM, ANQGSEA) derive from the germline V gene. V ends up 5 bases short and J 6 bases short, with an unmatched junction base count of 8. CDR3 length: 14 amino acids, cysteine to phenylalanine. The kept DNA is CDR3 alone, 42 bases in frame from the first base. In total, 600 or so healthy bone marrow donors made up the cohort. All cohort members were sampled while nominally healthy, although unrecorded immune exposures were likely present. The donor tested CMV seronegative and was one of the 352 seronegative cohort members. Each donor provided a peripheral blood sample, and peripheral blood mononuclear cells were used for TCR beta sequencing. The Qiagen DNeasy Blood Extraction Kit was used to extract genomic DNA from the blood cell samples. Library generation was performed with the immunoSEQ multiplex PCR assay. The multiplex PCR relied on a mix of 60 forward primers for TCR Vbeta segments and 13 reverse primers for TCR Jbeta segments. Amplification of the CDR3 region of rearranged TCR beta genes was performed with a multiplex PCR assay on genomic DNA. The amplified TCR beta libraries were sequenced on the Illumina HiSeq System as 87-base-pair reads. The paper's data handling went like this. Across the 670 or so repertoires, a later analysis counted some 80 million unique TCR beta chains, roughly 11 million of which were shared by at least two donors. To remove PCR and sequencing errors, raw reads were error-corrected and collapsed into unique sequences using a nearest-neighbor algorithm that merged closely related sequences. V, D and J gene segments were assigned by aligning CDR3 sequences to IMGT reference sequences. For a sequence to be retained, a match of at least six nucleotides was required to both a V gene segment and a J gene segment. Rearrangements were classified as productive when the CDR3 lacked stop codons and remained in frame with V and J, and all other rearrangements were classified as non-productive. Following IMGT convention, CDR3 was defined as the stretch from the second conserved V-encoded cysteine to the conserved J-encoded phenylalanine. In an earlier analysis of roughly 580 of the donors, sequences lacking an unambiguous match to a single V gene segment were excluded. An earlier analysis of 550 to 650 of the donors classified V segments as functional when productive rearrangements were above 56.7% and as segregating when the standard deviation between donors was above 5%. A statistical classification framework was developed to diagnose cytomegalovirus status using the catalog of TCR beta chain sequences. V and J gene assignment, in a later analysis, came from comparing TCR nucleotide sequences with IMGT/GENE-DB human TR gene sequences. In a later analysis, CDR3 sequences and most-parsimonious VDJ recombination scenarios were assigned using the TCRdist pipeline. A later analysis defined each TCR beta chain by its CDR3 amino acid sequence plus V-gene family, and excluded reads lacking a unique V-gene family. In a later analysis, 450 to 600 highly shared, low-generation-probability nucleotide sequences were removed to address suspected cross-contamination and a sequencing artifact. In a later analysis, a clonal expansion index was calculated for each public chain from normalized within-repertoire ranks of inferred template counts. A later analysis computed generation probabilities with a VDJ recombination model fitted to out-of-frame rearrangements, and checked the results against IGoR. In a later analysis, TCR-TCR, TCR-HLA and TCR-CMV co-occurrence was scored with hypergeometric tests, and a repertoire-size bias correction was applied to TCR pairs. False discovery rates were estimated in a later analysis by permuting HLA or CMV assignments 20 times. A later analysis grouped co-occurring TCRs with DBSCAN, adding TCRdist sequence similarity when clustering within HLA-allele-positive subsets. Repertoires with fewer than 30,000 or more than 120,000 public chains were left out of co-occurrence clustering, as were about 5 repertoires with anomalous nucleotide sharing. TCRdb holds this immuneACCESS table with in-frame rearrangements only. Some clones are missing; in checked studies, unresolved V genes explain under half, and the rest has no known cause. V, J and clone size derive from that table, while D and trimming were established from the DNA sequence. This sample has fewer than 200,000 clones in its table, and about four fifths of those were observed once. The top ten clones comprise roughly 1.5% of the sample.

With regard to this clone: Its antigen target is currently unknown. One base away there is no much larger clone; base qualities are not given.

Recombination joined TRBV29-1 with TRBJ1-5; 9 of the junction bases match TRBD1. The source material was PBMCs. This clonotype originated in a woman aged 18-29 years in good health and CMV-seronegative. The CDR3 reads as follows: CSVSETGGVQPQHF. The base sequence is TGCAGCGTTTCCGAGACAGGGGGGGTTCAGCCCCAGCATTTT.